There are a few counts of the clone carrying this T cell receptor beta chain. Antigen specificity is unknown. Germline CDR1 reads MNHEY; CDR2 reads SVGEGT. The CDR3 contains 14 residues. The V and J ends lost 0 bases and 8 bases respectively, with 11 bases between them. The data belong to a study of T cells in Graves' hyperthyroidism and ophthalmopathy. The overall study: Before treatment of any kind, peripheral blood was taken at initial diagnosis.

Amplification of TCR beta CDR3 regions was performed using RNA transcripts as template. The TCR CDR3 first-round RT-PCR relied on the HTBI primer set. TCRdb recomputed calls from the multiplex PCR reads with MiXCR, one row per CDR3 protein. The data show around 570,000 distinct CDR3 sequences, less than 20% seen once. Notes on the study in general: Among clonotypes expanded in thyroid above 0.001, most were also found in blood.

Individuals with ophthalmopathy presented a Clinical Activity Score of at least 3, a NOSPECS grade of at least 4 and a duration under 3 months. Not enrolled were patients with uncontrolled infection, other autoimmune disease, pregnancy or lactation. The sequencing sample was made of blood. The V call is TRBV6-2 or TRBV6-3, the J call TRBJ2-1; no clear D gene. The receptor comes from a man aged 35-49 years with Graves' ophthalmopathy. Written as DNA, the CDR3 is TGTGCCAGCAGTTACTCCGGATCCCTCCATGAGCAGTTCTTC. Amino acids: CASSYSGSLHEQFF.